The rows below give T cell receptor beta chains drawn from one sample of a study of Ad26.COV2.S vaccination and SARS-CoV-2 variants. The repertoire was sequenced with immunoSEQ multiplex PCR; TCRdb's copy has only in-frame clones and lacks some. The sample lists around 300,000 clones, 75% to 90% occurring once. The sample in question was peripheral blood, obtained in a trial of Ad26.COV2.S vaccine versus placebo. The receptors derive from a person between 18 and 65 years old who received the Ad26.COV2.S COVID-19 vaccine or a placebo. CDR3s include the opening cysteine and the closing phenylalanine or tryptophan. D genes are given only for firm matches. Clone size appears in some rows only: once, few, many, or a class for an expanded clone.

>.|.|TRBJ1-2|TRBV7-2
CASSLEAAYGYTF
TGTGCCAGCAGCTTAGAGGCCGCTTATGGCTACACCTTC
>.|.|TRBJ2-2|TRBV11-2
CASSLETGELFF
TGTGCCAGCAGCCTAGAGACCGGGGAGCTGTTTTTT
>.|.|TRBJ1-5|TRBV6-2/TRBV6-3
CASSTDGAQPQHF
TGTGCCAGCAGCACTGATGGGGCCCAGCCCCAGCATTTT
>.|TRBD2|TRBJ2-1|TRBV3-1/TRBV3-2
CASSQRLADNEQFF
TGTGCCAGCAGCCAGAGACTAGCGGACAATGAGCAGTTCTTC
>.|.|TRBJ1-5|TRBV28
CASIPGNVILGRNQPQHF
TGTGCCAGCATTCCCGGGAACGTAATCCTTGGGCGCAATCAGCCCCAGCATTTT
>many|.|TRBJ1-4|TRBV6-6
CASSYLTGYNEKLFF
TGTGCCAGCAGTTACCTAACAGGTTATAATGAAAAACTGTTTTTT
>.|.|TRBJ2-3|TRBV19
CASSKWGDADTQYF
TGTGCCAGTAGTAAATGGGGGGATGCAGATACGCAGTATTTT
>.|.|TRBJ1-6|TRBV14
CASSQGPLAISPLHF
TGTGCCAGCAGCCAAGGACCGTTGGCGATTTCACCCCTCCACTTT
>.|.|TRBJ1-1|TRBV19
CASSIQGSNTEAFF
TGTGCCAGTAGTATTCAGGGTTCTAACACTGAAGCTTTCTTT
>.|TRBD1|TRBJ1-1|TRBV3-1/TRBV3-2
CASSSIGQGARGTEAFF
TGTGCCAGCAGCTCGATCGGACAGGGGGCGCGGGGGACTGAAGCTTTCTTT
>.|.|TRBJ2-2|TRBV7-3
CASSAGHTGELFF
TGTGCCAGCAGCGCTGGTCACACCGGGGAGCTGTTTTTT
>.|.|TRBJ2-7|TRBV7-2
CATQGGVGYYEQYF
TGTGCCACCCAGGGGGGCGTAGGGTACTACGAGCAGTACTTC
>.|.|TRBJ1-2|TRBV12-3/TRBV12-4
CASSLDSQRGYTF
TGTGCCAGCAGTCTCGACAGCCAGCGGGGCTACACCTTC
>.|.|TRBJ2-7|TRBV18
CASSPPSTSSYEQYF
TGTGCCAGCTCACCACCGAGTACGTCCTCCTACGAGCAGTACTTC
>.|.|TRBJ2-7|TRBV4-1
CASSQGGYTGIRSYEQYF
TGCGCCAGCAGCCAAGGGGGATATACAGGGATCCGTTCGTACGAGCAGTACTTC
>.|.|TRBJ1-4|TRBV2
CASSVLEGTEKLFF
TGTGCCAGCAGCGTGCTGGAGGGTACTGAAAAACTGTTTTTT
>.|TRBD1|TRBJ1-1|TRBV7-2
CASSLLTGGSTEAFF
TGTGCCAGCAGCTTACTTACAGGGGGAAGTACTGAAGCTTTCTTT
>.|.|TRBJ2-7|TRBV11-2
CASSQWSYEQYF
TGTGCCAGCAGCCAATGGTCCTACGAGCAGTACTTC
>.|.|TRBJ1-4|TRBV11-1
CASSLAPFEKLFF
TGTGCCAGCAGCTTAGCGCCTTTCGAAAAACTGTTTTTT
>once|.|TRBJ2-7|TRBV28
CASRAQGEFRYEQYF
TGTGCCAGCAGGGCACAGGGAGAATTCCGGTACGAGCAGTACTTC
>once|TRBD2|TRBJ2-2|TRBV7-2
CASSLGGLAGGPNTGELFF
TGTGCCAGCAGCTTAGGGGGACTAGCGGGAGGGCCTAACACCGGGGAGCTGTTTTTT
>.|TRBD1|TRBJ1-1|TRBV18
CASSPEGALPGYTEAFF
TGTGCCAGCTCACCGGAGGGGGCGCTTCCTGGGTACACTGAAGCTTTCTTT
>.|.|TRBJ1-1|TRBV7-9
CASSRDDTEAFF
TGTGCCAGCAGCCGTGACGACACTGAAGCTTTCTTT
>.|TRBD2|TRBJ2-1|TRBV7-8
CASSLGTSGGEQFF
TGTGCCAGCAGCTTGGGGACTAGCGGCGGTGAGCAGTTCTTC
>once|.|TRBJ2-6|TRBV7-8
CASSLAPDVYSGANVLTF
TGTGCCAGCAGCTTAGCTCCGGACGTATACTCTGGGGCCAACGTCCTGACTTTC
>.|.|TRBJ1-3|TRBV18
CASSPSWVLAGNTIYF
TGTGCCAGCTCACCAAGCTGGGTTTTAGCTGGAAACACCATATATTTT
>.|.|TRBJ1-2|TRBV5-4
CASSVGTAYGYTF
TGTGCCAGCAGCGTTGGGACGGCTTATGGCTACACCTTC
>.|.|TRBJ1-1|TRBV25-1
CASSDLTDMNTEAFF
TGTGCCAGCAGTGACCTAACGGATATGAACACTGAAGCTTTCTTT
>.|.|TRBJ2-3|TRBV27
CASSLRRGPDTQYF
TGTGCCAGCAGTTTACGCAGGGGACCAGATACGCAGTATTTT
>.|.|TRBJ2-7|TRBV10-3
CAISESTGYEQYF
TGTGCCATCAGTGAGTCAACAGGGTACGAGCAGTACTTC
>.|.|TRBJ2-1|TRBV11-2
CASSLVGQLYNEQFF
TGTGCCAGCAGCTTAGTTGGACAACTGTACAATGAGCAGTTCTTC
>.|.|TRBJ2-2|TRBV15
CATSRAQGFTGELFF
TGTGCCACCAGCAGAGCGCAGGGATTCACCGGGGAGCTGTTTTTT
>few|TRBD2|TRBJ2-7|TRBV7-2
CASSFAEAGGGLYEQYF
TGTGCCAGCAGCTTCGCGGAAGCGGGGGGCGGTCTCTACGAGCAGTACTTC
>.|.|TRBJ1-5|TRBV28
CASSRSQNQPQHF
TGTGCCAGCAGCAGAAGTCAGAATCAGCCCCAGCATTTT
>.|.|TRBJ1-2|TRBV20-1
CSANREVGYTF
TGCAGTGCTAACCGAGAGGTTGGCTACACCTTC
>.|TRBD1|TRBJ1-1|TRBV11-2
CASSLWGQGGTEAFF
TGTGCCAGCAGCTTATGGGGACAGGGGGGCACTGAAGCTTTCTTT
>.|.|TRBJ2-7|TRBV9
CASSVGGLMGSGEQYF
TGTGCCAGCAGCGTAGGGGGCCTGATGGGCTCGGGCGAGCAGTACTTC
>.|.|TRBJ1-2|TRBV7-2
CASSPQGHVGGYTF
TGTGCCAGCAGCCCACAGGGACATGTTGGGGGCTACACCTTC
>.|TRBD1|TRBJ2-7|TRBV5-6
CASSFGQGSYEQYF
TGTGCCAGCAGCTTTGGACAGGGGAGCTACGAGCAGTACTTC
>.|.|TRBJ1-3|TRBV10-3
CAIIIGDVGNTIYF
TGTGCCATCATTATCGGGGATGTAGGAAACACCATATATTTT
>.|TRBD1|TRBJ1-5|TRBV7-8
CASSPPGGPNQPQHF
TGTGCCAGCAGCCCGCCAGGGGGCCCTAATCAGCCCCAGCATTTT
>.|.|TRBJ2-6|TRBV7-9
CASSLVMPSGANVLTF
TGTGCCAGCAGCTTAGTCATGCCCTCTGGGGCCAACGTCCTGACTTTC
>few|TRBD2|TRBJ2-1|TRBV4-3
CASSQGRTSGVNEQFF
TGCGCCAGCAGCCAAGGCAGGACTAGCGGAGTCAATGAGCAGTTCTTC
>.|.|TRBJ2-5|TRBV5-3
CARSLIREEETQYF
TGTGCCAGAAGCTTGATAAGGGAGGAAGAGACCCAGTACTTC
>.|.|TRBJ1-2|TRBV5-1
CASSPRGERGYTF
TGCGCCAGCAGCCCCCGCGGGGAGCGTGGCTACACCTTC
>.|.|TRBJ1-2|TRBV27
CASSLSGGYGYTF
TGTGCCAGCAGTTTATCGGGTGGTTATGGCTACACCTTC
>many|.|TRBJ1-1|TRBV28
CASSTPLQGKAEAFF
TGTGCCAGCAGTACCCCCCTCCAGGGAAAGGCTGAAGCTTTCTTT